The T cell receptor beta chain described here comes from a study of memory CD4+ T cells and cytomegalovirus serostatus. Study-wide background: Of the healthy Belgian adults, roughly ten were CMV seropositive and 24 seronegative.

Study conclusions and caveats: Of around 160 reported CMV TCRbeta sequences, under 70 were found in memory CD4+ repertoires.

In the study's own analysis: Out-of-frame sequences were removed, leaving a few million distinct TCRbeta sequences. Produced via immunoSEQ multiplex PCR; TCRdb's table is partial and in-frame only. V and J calls and clone size are given by that table; D and trimming were obtained from the DNA. The profile covers about 41,000 clones, with 79% appearing a single time and about 0.79% taken by the ten largest. The sort gate was single viable CD3+CD4+CD8-CD45RO+ cells for memory CD4+ T cells. After thawing, CD4+ T cells were positively selected. Germline V gene data show CDR1 as SGHRS and CDR2 as YFSETQ. Trimming stripped 0 bases from V and 0 bases from J, with 5 bases between. This CDR3 is 14 amino acids long. In regard to this clone: What it binds is not known.

The sample comprised memory CD4+ T cells from blood. The sequence came from an adult in good health and CMV-seronegative. The chain joins TRBV5-1 to TRBJ2-3; D not certain. The CDR3 DNA reads TGCGCCAGCAGCTTGGGTGACAGCACAGATACGCAGTATTTT. It is translated as CASSLGDSTDTQYF.